The 23 T cell receptor beta chains listed next were all sequenced from one sample in a study of CD8 T cells in ankylosing spondylitis. Each CDR3 protein gets one entry after TCRdb re-called the 5' RACE reads with MiXCR. This sample has 120,000 to 150,000 distinct CDR3 sequences; roughly 8.3% occur once, and the top ten carry 7.3%. Sequencing was done on a sample of synovial fluid, either unsorted or a sorted T cell fraction (not recorded which). Receptors were obtained from a male donor with ankylosing spondylitis.

This clonotype came up a few times. V usage is TRBV6-5 and J usage is TRBJ1-6; D gene ambiguous. This CDR3 spans 13 amino acids. V lost 0 bases and J lost 4, with 1 base in between. CDR1 is MNHEY, CDR2 SVGAGI, per germline. The DNA of the CDR3 is TGTGCCAGCAGTTACTCTTATAATTCACCCCTCCACTTT. Protein sequence: CASSYSYNSPLHF.

This clonotype was picked up many times. J is TRBJ1-6 and V is TRBV7-2; 7 positions match TRBD1. Losses at the gene ends were 1 base for V and 10 bases for J; bases not matched to a gene: 7. CDR1 and CDR2 (germline): SGHTA, FQGNSA. This CDR3 is 15 amino acids long. The CDR3 coding sequence is TGTGCCAGCAGCTTAGGGTGGGCAGGGGGGTCACCCCTCCACTTT. This gives the protein CASSLGWAGGSPLHF. The full variable domain, its missing parts supplied by reference TRBV7-2 and TRBJ1-6, is GAGVSQSPSNKVTEKGKDVELRCDPISGHTALYWYRQSLGQGLEFLIYFQGNSAPDKSGLPSDRFSAERTGGSVSTLTIQRTQQEDSAVYLCASSLGWAGGSPLHFGNGTRLTVT.

The V gene is TRBV12-3 or TRBV12-4, the J gene TRBJ2-5; D perhaps matches TRBD2 (6 bases). The V end lost 7 bases, the J end lost 5 bases, and 17 bases lay between the germline ends. CDR3 length: 14 residues. The CDR3 sequence is CASTQGTRGETQYF. The CDR3, as DNA: TGTGCCAGCACTCAAGGGACTCGGGGGGAGACCCAGTACTTC.

V usage is TRBV6-1 and J usage is TRBJ1-5, with 7 bases lining up with TRBD1. V gave up 8 bases and J gave up 7 bases; unmatched junction bases: 14. The CDR3 contains 15 residues. Germline-derived CDR1 and CDR2 are MNHNS and SASEGT. In DNA form, the CDR3 reads TGTGCCAGCGCGCCGATAAAGACAGGGACCCAGCCCCAGCATTTT. The encoded protein is CASAPIKTGTQPQHF.

The chain couples TRBV20-1 to TRBJ1-6; the D gene is possibly TRBD1 (5 bases). The CDR3 covers 12 residues. Germline V gives CDR1 DFQATT, CDR2 SNEGSKA (reference sequence). V was pared by 4 bases and J by 10 bases, with 11 bases between. CDR3 nucleotides: TGCAGTGCTACCCAGGGTAGCTCACCCCTCCACTTT. Translation gives CSATQGSSPLHF.

V gene TRBV20-1 combines with J gene TRBJ2-5; TRBD2 aligns across 7 bases. The CDR3 length is 15 residues. Per germline, CDR1 DFQATT and CDR2 SNEGSKA (reference sequence). The trim removed 4 bases at V and 5 bases at J, leaving 13 bases unmatched. The CDR3 coding sequence is TGCAGTGCTAACCCTGGGGGAGGGGAAGAGGAGACCCAGTACTTC. It codes for CSANPGGGEEETQYF.

This clonotype was found many times. The chain joins TRBV27 to TRBJ1-4; D call uncertain. With 5 bases removed from V and 8 bases from J, the gap between germline ends came to 9 bases. Germline V gene data show CDR1 as MNHEY and CDR2 as SMNVEV (reference sequence). The CDR3 is 12 amino acids. CDR3 in DNA: TGTGCCAGCAGTCCTTCTCGAGAAAAACTGTTTTTT. Translation gives CASSPSREKLFF. Full variable domain (outside the CDR3, taken from reference TRBV27 and TRBJ1-4): EAQVTQNPRYLITVTGKKLTVTCSQNMNHEYMSWYRQDPGLGLRQIYYSMNVEVTDKGDVPEGYKVSRKEKRNFPLILESPSPNQTSLYFCASSPSREKLFFGSGTQLSVL.

At least ten counts were recorded for this clonotype. The chain recombines TRBV6-2 or TRBV6-3 with TRBJ1-1; D is undetermined. The V end was cut by 5 bases, the J end by 1 base, with 8 bases between. Germline V gives CDR1 MNHEY, CDR2 SVGEGT. The CDR3 spans 13 residues. The CDR3 loop reads CASSDKRNTEAFF. CDR3 DNA: TGTGCCAGCAGTGACAAAAGGAACACTGAAGCTTTCTTT.

This clonotype came up many times. This chain uses TRBV20-1 with TRBJ1-2; D not certain. Germline CDR1 reads DFQATT; CDR2 reads SNEGSKA (reference sequence). The CDR3 is 12 residues long. The V end lost 3 bases, the J end lost 2 bases, and 7 bases lay between the germline ends. CDR3 sequence (DNA): TGCAGTGCTAGTGGTCAGAACTATGGCTACACCTTC. Translating it yields CSASGQNYGYTF.

The J gene is TRBJ2-6, the V gene TRBV7-2; D is ambiguous. Trimming took 4 bases from V and 0 from J, leaving 10 bases between them. In germline, CDR1 is SGHTA, CDR2 FQGNSA. The CDR3 has 16 amino acids. The CDR3 nucleotides are TGTGCCAGCAGCTCACTTACAACCTCTGGGGCCAACGTCCTGACTTTC. Its protein product is CASSSLTTSGANVLTF.

The V call is TRBV7-2, the J call TRBJ1-2; D is unresolved. The CDR3 extends over 12 amino acids. In germline, CDR1 is SGHTA, CDR2 FQGNSA. V lost 3 bases and J 5 bases, leaving 7 bases between the germline ends. The CDR3 region is CASSFVRYGYTF. The CDR3 nucleotides are TGTGCCAGCAGCTTCGTCAGATATGGCTACACCTTC.

A few counts support this clonotype. The chain recombines TRBV7-2 with TRBJ2-7; D may be TRBD2 (7 bases). The CDR3 extends over 14 amino acids. CDR1 SGHTA and CDR2 FQGNSA come from the germline V gene. V gave up 5 bases and J gave up 2 bases, with 13 bases separating them. The CDR3 nucleotides are TGTGCCAGCAGCCACAGGGAGGGGGCCTACGAGCAGTACTTC. Amino acid sequence: CASSHREGAYEQYF.

This clonotype was recorded many times. The chain carries TRBV20-1 and TRBJ1-4, with TRBD1 identical over 7 bases. CDR1 DFQATT and CDR2 SNEGSKA come from the germline V gene (reference sequence). Unmatched junction bases numbered 7, after V lost 0 bases and J lost 6 bases. The CDR3 spans 15 residues. The CDR3 nucleotides are TGCAGTGCTAGAGATCATGGGACAGCGGATGAAAAACTGTTTTTT. Amino acids: CSARDHGTADEKLFF.

There are a few counts of this clonotype. The chain joins TRBV29-1 to TRBJ2-7; 11 nucleotides agree with TRBD1. The CDR3 is 12 amino acids. Germline assignment: CDR1 SQVTM and CDR2 ANQGSEA. V dropped 6 bases and J dropped 5; count of bases not matched to a gene: 3. CDR3 loop: CSVGTGGDEQYF. As DNA, the CDR3 is TGCAGCGTCGGGACAGGGGGAGACGAGCAGTACTTC.

This clonotype turned up a few times. This rearrangement joins TRBV15 to TRBJ2-5; D gene uncertain. The V and J ends lost 0 bases and 4 bases respectively, with 9 bases between them. Germline CDR1 and CDR2: LNHNV and YYDKDF (reference sequence). The CDR3 runs 14 residues. CDR3 bases: TGTGCCACCAGCAGAGATTTGGGAAGAGAGACCCAGTACTTC. Translation gives CATSRDLGRETQYF.

This clonotype was recorded many times. The chain links TRBV7-2 to TRBJ1-2; perhaps TRBD1 as D (5 bases). CDR3 length: 16 amino acids. Germline values: CDR1 SGHTA, CDR2 FQGNSA. V shed 5 bases and J shed 5 bases, with 21 bases lying between them. As DNA, the CDR3 is TGTGCCAGCAGCCACGGGGGTGAGGGCCACCTGTATGGCTACACCTTC. As protein: CASSHGGEGHLYGYTF.

This clonotype came up a few times. The chain links TRBV6-2 or TRBV6-3 to TRBJ2-1; 11 positions match TRBD1. Germline V gene data show CDR1 as MNHEY and CDR2 as SVGEGT. This CDR3 is 15 amino acids long. V was pared by 4 bases and J by 10 bases, with 9 bases of the junction left unmatched. CDR3 protein: CASSLVGQGAREQFF. DNA for the CDR3: TGTGCCAGCAGTTTAGTTGGACAGGGGGCAAGGGAGCAGTTCTTC.

This clonotype appeared many times. This chain connects TRBV27 to TRBJ1-6; unclear D gene. CDR3 length: 12 amino acids. Deletions cut 2 bases from V and 9 bases from J, with 5 bases between. Germline V gene lookup returns CDR1 MNHEY and CDR2 SMNVEV (reference sequence). The CDR3 DNA reads TGTGCCAGCAGTTTAAATGGTTCACCCCTCCACTTT. It translates to CASSLNGSPLHF.

DNA of the CDR3: TGCAGTGCTTCCCAGGGACAGGTCCACAATCAGCCCCAGCATTTT. Residues: CSASQGQVHNQPQHF. This chain joins TRBV20-1 and TRBJ1-5; 8 positions agree with TRBD1. The junction had 9 bases not matched to a gene; V was cut back by 5 bases and J by 3 bases. The CDR3 contains 15 residues. CDR1 is DFQATT, CDR2 SNEGSKA, per germline (reference sequence).

This clonotype was observed a handful of times. V is TRBV7-9 and J is TRBJ2-2; 8 bases match TRBD1. V gave up 5 bases and J gave up 6 bases; unmatched junction bases: 8. CDR1 and CDR2 (germline): SEHNR, FQNEAQ (reference sequence). CDR3 length: 15 residues. CDR3 in DNA: TGTGCCAGCAGCACAGACAGGGGTGTTCCCGGGGAGCTGTTTTTT. Translating it yields CASSTDRGVPGELFF. The full variable domain, rest sourced from reference TRBV7-9 and TRBJ2-2, is DTGVSQNPRHKITKRGQNVTFRCDPISEHNRLYWYRQTLGQGPEFLTYFQNEAQLEKSRLLSDRFSAERPKGSFSTLEIQRTEQGDSAMYLCASSTDRGVPGELFFGEGSRLTVL.

This clonotype was counted ten times or more. The chain carries TRBV10-1 and TRBJ2-2; no definite D call. The CDR3 is 13 residues long. Trimming took 9 bases from V and 5 from J, leaving 13 bases between them. The germline gives CDR1 WNHNN, CDR2 SYGVQD (reference sequence). The DNA for the CDR3 is TGCGCCAGTTCCGGTCCCGGAACCGGGGAGCTGTTTTTT. Amino acid sequence: CASSGPGTGELFF.

This clonotype came up many times. This chain joins TRBV6-5 and TRBJ1-1; D gene unclear. The germline V gene has CDR1 MNHEY and CDR2 SVGAGI. The CDR3 runs to 13 residues. V dropped 2 bases and J dropped 4 bases, with 8 bases sitting between them. The CDR3 sequence is CASSYGQVTEAFF. In DNA, the CDR3 is TGTGCCAGCAGTTACGGCCAGGTCACTGAAGCTTTCTTT.

This clonotype was observed a few times. The chain is built from TRBV9 and TRBJ1-5; no clear D. Trimming took 2 bases from V and 5 from J, leaving 8 bases between them. Germline V gives CDR1 SGDLS, CDR2 YYNGEE. CDR3 length: 13 residues. The CDR3 loop reads CASSVDTYQPQHF. CDR3 bases: TGTGCCAGCAGCGTTGATACTTATCAGCCCCAGCATTTT.